This is a list of T cell receptor beta chains from one sample in a study of T cell repertoires in cytomegalovirus infection. TCRdb ran MiXCR on the reads and lists one entry per CDR3 protein. The sample contains about 130,000 distinct CDR3 sequences, over 30% of which appear only once. Antigens of these TCRs are unknown. The sample in question was CD8+ T cells from cultured PBMCs, obtained from culture after CMV antigen stimulation. These receptors all come from a human donor in good health (CMV status not recorded). Some clones in this sample may be carry-over from other donors' samples. The conserved cysteine and the conserved F or W are not part of the CDR3 here. Some rows have no size entry. The others give once, few or many, or a class for an expanded clone.

v_call	j_call	clone_size	cdr3_aa
TRBV12-3/TRBV12-4	TRBJ1-6	.	ASSFFPNSPLH
TRBV7-2	TRBJ1-1	many	ASSLGGYGYTEAF
TRBV12-3/TRBV12-4	TRBJ2-7	.	ASSLVFGHWEQY
TRBV7-9	TRBJ1-1	few	ASSLGQGDTEAF
TRBV6-5	TRBJ2-3	.	ASSSGTTPTDTQY
TRBV7-9	TRBJ1-2	few	ASSGPGDSDANYGYT
TRBV7-6	TRBJ1-6	many	ASSHLKGPTRGSPLH
TRBV2	TRBJ1-2	few	ASSELWQLKAPNYGYT
TRBV4-1	TRBJ2-7	.	ASSQDAGGSYEQY
TRBV7-2	TRBJ1-1	few	ASSFGRAEAF
TRBV24-1	TRBJ2-2	.	ATRESGTVLNGELF
TRBV3-1	TRBJ2-7	.	ASSRAPGSYEQY
TRBV5-6	TRBJ2-4	.	ASSRPLRAKNIQY
TRBV7-9	TRBJ1-5	few	ASSLGQVNQPQH
TRBV5-1	TRBJ2-7	.	ASSLGGVFYEQY
TRBV27	TRBJ1-2	once	ASSAETGQGASGGYT
TRBV2	TRBJ2-7	.	ASSEELGRGNEQY
TRBV4-1	TRBJ2-7	.	ASSRHRLGEDEQY
TRBV4-1	TRBJ1-1	.	ASSFPTRREAF
TRBV6-6	TRBJ1-2	.	ASSYLDSYGYT
TRBV12-3/TRBV12-4	TRBJ1-2	few	ASSPRGYYGYT
TRBV19	TRBJ2-5	.	ASRQGGGETQY
TRBV7-9	TRBJ2-5	few	ASSQAPSQETQY
TRBV20-1	TRBJ1-2	.	SARGGQELWYGYT
TRBV12-3/TRBV12-4	TRBJ2-2	few	ASSDRGLFGELF
TRBV7-2	TRBJ1-2	.	ASSYGQSLYGYT
TRBV7-8	TRBJ2-7	.	ASTNQGVAYEQY
TRBV28	TRBJ2-3	.	ASSSRDTQY
TRBV7-6	TRBJ2-5	.	ASSITTGIGETQY
TRBV4-1	TRBJ2-5	.	ASSQDSTSGRGETQY
TRBV7-9	TRBJ2-3	many	ASSLEGGRTDTQY
TRBV7-8	TRBJ2-5	many	ASSLSGTKKTQY
TRBV7-2	TRBJ1-1	many	ASSLAGGVGTEAF
TRBV7-2	TRBJ1-1	.	ASSLGVHTEAF
TRBV4-3	TRBJ2-1	many	ASSQEPDDSYNEQF
TRBV7-9	TRBJ1-1	many	ASSLPKITSWNTEAF
TRBV27	TRBJ2-3	once	ASSLEVRDTQY
TRBV7-8	TRBJ1-4	.	ASRKGRSNEKLF
TRBV27	TRBJ2-3	.	ASSWARGGDTQY
TRBV7-6	TRBJ2-3	few	ASSLVAGDSDTQY
TRBV7-9	TRBJ1-1	few	ASSFLETNTEAF
TRBV7-2	TRBJ2-5	.	ASSLRHSLQETQY
TRBV28	TRBJ2-7	.	ASSLVPGVVDYEQY
TRBV7-9	TRBJ1-4	.	ASSLAGVLNEKLF